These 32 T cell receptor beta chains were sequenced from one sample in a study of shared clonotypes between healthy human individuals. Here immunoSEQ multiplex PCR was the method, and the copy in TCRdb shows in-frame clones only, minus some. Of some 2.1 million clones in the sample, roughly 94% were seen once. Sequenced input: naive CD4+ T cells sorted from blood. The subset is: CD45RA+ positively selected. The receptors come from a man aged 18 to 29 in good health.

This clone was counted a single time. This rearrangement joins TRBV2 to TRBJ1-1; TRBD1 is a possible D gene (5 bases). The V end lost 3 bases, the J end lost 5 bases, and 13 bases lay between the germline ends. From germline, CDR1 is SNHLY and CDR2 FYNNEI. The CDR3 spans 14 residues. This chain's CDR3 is CASSDGFKGTEAFF. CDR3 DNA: TGTGCCAGCAGTGATGGGTTTAAGGGGACTGAAGCTTTCTTT. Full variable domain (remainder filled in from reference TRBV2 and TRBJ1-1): EPEVTQTPSHQVTQMGQEVILRCVPISNHLYFYWYRQILGQKVEFLVSFYNNEISEKSEIFDDQFSVERPDGSNFTLKIRSTKLEDSAMYFCASSDGFKGTEAFFGQGTRLTVV.

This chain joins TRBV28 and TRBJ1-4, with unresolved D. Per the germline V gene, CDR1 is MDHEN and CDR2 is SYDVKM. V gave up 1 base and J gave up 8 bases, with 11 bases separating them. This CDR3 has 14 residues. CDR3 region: CASSLFSLGEKLFF. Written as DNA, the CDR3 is TGTGCCAGCAGTTTATTCAGCTTAGGCGAAAAACTGTTTTTT.

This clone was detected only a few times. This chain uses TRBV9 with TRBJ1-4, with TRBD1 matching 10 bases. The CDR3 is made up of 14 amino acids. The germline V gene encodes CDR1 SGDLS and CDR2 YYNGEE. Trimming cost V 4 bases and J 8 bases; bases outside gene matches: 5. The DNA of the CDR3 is TGTGCCAGCAGCCCGGACAGGGGGGGAGAAAAACTGTTTTTT. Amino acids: CASSPDRGGEKLFF.

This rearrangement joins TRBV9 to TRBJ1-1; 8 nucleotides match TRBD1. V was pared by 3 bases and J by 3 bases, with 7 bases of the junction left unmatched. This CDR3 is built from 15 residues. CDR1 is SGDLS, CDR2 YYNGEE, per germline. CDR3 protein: CASSGRQGPDTEAFF. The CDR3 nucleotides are TGTGCCAGCAGCGGACGACAGGGGCCGGACACTGAAGCTTTCTTT.

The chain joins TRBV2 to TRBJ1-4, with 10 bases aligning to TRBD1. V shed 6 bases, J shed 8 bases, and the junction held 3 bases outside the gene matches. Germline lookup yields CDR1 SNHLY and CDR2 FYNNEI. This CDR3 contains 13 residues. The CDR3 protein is CASRTGGEEKLFF. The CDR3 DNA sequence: TGTGCCAGCAGGACAGGGGGCGAGGAAAAACTGTTTTTT.

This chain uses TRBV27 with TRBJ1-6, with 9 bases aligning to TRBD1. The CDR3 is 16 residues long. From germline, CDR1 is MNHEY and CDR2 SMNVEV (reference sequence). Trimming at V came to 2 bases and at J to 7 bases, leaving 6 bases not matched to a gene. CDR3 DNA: TGTGCCAGCAGTTTAGGTGGGACAGGGAAGAATTCACCCCTCCACTTT. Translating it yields CASSLGGTGKNSPLHF.

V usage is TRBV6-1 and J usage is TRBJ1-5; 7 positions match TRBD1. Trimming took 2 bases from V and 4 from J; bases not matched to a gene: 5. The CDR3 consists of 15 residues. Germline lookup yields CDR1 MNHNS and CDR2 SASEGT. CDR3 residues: CASSEYRGSNQPQHF. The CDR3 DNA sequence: TGTGCCAGCAGTGAATACAGGGGAAGTAATCAGCCCCAGCATTTT.

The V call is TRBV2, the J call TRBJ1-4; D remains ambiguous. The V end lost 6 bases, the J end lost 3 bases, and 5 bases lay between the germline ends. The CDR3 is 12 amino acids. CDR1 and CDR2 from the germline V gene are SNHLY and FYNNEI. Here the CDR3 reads CASRPANEKLFF. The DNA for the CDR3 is TGTGCCAGCAGACCTGCTAATGAAAAACTGTTTTTT. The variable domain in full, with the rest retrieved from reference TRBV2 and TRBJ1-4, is EPEVTQTPSHQVTQMGQEVILRCVPISNHLYFYWYRQILGQKVEFLVSFYNNEISEKSEIFDDQFSVERPDGSNFTLKIRSTKLEDSAMYFCASRPANEKLFFGSGTQLSVL.

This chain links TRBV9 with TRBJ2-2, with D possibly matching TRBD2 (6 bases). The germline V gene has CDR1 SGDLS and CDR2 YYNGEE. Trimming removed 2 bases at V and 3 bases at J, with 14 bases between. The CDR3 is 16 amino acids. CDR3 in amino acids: CASSVSGVLDTGELFF. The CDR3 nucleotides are TGTGCCAGCAGCGTCTCGGGAGTCTTGGACACCGGGGAGCTGTTTTTT.

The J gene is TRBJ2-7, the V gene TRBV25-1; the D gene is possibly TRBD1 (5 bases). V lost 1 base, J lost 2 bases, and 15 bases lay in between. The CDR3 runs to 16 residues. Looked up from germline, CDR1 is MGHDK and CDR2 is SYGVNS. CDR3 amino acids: CASSEWEGAGTYEQYF. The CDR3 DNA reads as TGTGCCAGCAGTGAATGGGAAGGGGCTGGGACCTACGAGCAGTACTTC.

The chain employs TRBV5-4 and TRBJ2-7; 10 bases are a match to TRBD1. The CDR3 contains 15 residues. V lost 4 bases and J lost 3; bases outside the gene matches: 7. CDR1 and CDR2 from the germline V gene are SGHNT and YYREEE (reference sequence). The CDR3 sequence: CASSPGTGAYYEQYF. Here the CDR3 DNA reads TGTGCCAGCAGCCCTGGGACAGGGGCTTACTACGAGCAGTACTTC. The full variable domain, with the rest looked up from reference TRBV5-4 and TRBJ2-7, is ETGVTQSPTHLIKTRGQQVTLRCSSQSGHNTVSWYQQALGQGPQFIFQYYREEENGRGNFPPRFSGLQFPNYSSELNVNALELDDSALYLCASSPGTGAYYEQYFGPGTRLTVT.

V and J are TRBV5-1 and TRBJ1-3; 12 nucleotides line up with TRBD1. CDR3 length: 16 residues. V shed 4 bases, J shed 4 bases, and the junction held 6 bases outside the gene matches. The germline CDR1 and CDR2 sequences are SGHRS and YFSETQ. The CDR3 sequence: CASSRDRGQGGNTIYF. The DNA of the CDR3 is TGCGCCAGCAGCAGGGACAGGGGGCAGGGAGGAAACACCATATATTTT.

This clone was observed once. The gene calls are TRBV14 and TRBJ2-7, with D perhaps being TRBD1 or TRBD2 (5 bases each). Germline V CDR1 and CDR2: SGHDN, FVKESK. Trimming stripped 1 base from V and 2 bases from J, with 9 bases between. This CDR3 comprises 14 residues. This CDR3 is CASSQGPGPYEQYF. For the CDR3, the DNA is TGTGCCAGCAGCCAAGGACCGGGGCCCTACGAGCAGTACTTC.

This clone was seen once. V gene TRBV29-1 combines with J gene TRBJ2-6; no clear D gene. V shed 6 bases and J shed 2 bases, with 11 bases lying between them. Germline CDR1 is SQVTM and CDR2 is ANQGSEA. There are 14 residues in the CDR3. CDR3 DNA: TGCAGCGTGTCGGTTCCCCCTGGGGCCAACGTCCTGACTTTC. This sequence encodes CSVSVPPGANVLTF.

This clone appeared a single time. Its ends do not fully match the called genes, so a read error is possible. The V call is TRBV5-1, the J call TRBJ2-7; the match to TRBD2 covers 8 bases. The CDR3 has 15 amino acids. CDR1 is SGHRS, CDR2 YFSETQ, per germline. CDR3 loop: CASSLEVTSVFEGDF. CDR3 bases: TGCGCCAGCAGCTTGGAGGTGACTAGCGTTTTTGAGGGGGACTTC.

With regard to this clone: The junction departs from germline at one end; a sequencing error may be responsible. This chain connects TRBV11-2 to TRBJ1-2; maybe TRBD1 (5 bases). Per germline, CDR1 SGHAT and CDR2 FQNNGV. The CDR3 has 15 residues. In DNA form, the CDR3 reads TGTGCCAGCAGCGTAGACAGTAGCCTTAACTATGGCTACACCTTC. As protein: CASSVDSSLNYGYTF.

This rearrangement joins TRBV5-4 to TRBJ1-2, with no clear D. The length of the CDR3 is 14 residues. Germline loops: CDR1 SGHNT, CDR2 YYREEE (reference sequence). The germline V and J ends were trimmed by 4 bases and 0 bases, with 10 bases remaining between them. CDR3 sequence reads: CASSRGLSNYGYTF. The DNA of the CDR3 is TGTGCCAGCAGCCGAGGGTTATCTAACTATGGCTACACCTTC.

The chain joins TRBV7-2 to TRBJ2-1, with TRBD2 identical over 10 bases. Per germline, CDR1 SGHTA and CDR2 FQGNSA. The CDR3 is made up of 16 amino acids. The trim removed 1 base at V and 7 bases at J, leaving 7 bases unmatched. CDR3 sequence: CASSLGPGLAWNEQFF. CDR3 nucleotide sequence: TGTGCCAGCAGCTTAGGACCGGGACTAGCGTGGAATGAGCAGTTCTTC.

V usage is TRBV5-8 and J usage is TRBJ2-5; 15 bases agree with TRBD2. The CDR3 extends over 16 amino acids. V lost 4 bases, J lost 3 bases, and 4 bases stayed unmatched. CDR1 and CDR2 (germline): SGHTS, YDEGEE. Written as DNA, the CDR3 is TGTGCCAGCAGCCCCGGGACTAGCGGGGGGAAAGAGACCCAGTACTTC. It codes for CASSPGTSGGKETQYF.

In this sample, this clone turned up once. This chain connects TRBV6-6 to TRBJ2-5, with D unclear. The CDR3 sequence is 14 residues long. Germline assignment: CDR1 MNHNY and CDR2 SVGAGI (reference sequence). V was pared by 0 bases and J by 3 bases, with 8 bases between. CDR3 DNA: TGTGCCAGCAGTTACTCGGGCAGTGAAGAGACCCAGTACTTC. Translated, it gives CASSYSGSEETQYF.

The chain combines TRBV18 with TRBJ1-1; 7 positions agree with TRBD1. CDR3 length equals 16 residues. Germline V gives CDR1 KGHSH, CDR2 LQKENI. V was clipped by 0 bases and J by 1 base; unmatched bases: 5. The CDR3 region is CASSPPLGGGNTEAFF. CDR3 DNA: TGTGCCAGCTCACCACCCCTAGGGGGCGGGAACACTGAAGCTTTCTTT.

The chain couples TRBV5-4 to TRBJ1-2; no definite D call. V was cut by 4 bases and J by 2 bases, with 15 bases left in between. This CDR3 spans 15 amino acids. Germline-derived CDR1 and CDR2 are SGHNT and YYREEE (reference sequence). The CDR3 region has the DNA TGTGCCAGCAGCCCCTTCCTGGGGATAAACTATGGCTACACCTTC. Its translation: CASSPFLGINYGYTF.

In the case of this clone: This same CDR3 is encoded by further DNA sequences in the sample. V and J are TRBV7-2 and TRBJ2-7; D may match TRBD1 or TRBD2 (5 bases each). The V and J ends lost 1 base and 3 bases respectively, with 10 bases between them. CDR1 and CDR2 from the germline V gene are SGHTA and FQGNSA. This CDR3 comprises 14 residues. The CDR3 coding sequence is TGTGCCAGCAGCTTAGGGGGGTCCCTCTACGAGCAGTACTTC. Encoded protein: CASSLGGSLYEQYF.

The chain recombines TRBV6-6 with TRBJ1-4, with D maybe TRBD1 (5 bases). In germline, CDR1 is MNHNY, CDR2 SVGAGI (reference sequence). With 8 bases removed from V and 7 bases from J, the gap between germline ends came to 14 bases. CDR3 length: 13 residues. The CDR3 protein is CASLSGGGEKLFF. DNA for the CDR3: TGTGCCAGCCTTAGTGGTGGGGGTGAAAAACTGTTTTTT.

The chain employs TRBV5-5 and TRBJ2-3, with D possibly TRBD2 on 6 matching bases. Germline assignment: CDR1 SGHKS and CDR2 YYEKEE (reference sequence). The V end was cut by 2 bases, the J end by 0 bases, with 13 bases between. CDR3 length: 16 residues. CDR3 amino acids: CASSFGLGGSTDTQYF. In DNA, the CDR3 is TGTGCCAGCAGCTTTGGGCTAGGAGGGAGCACAGATACGCAGTATTTT.

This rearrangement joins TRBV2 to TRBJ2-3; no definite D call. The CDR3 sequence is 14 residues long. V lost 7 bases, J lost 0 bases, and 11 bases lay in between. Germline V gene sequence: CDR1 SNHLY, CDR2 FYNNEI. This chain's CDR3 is CASTWFLSTDTQYF. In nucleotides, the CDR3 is TGTGCCAGCACTTGGTTTCTTAGCACAGATACGCAGTATTTT.

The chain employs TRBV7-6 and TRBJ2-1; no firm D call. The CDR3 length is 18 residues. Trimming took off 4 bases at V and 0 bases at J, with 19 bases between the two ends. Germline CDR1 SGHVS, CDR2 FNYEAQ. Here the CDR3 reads CASSSTPPSQSSYNEQFF. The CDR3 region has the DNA TGTGCCAGCAGCTCCACCCCCCCAAGCCAAAGCTCCTACAATGAGCAGTTCTTC.

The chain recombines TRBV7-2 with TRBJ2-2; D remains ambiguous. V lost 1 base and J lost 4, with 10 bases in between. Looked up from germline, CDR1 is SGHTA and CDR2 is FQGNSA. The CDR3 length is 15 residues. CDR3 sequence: CASSLGRVGTGELFF. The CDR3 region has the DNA TGTGCCAGCAGCTTAGGGCGAGTAGGCACCGGGGAGCTGTTTTTT.

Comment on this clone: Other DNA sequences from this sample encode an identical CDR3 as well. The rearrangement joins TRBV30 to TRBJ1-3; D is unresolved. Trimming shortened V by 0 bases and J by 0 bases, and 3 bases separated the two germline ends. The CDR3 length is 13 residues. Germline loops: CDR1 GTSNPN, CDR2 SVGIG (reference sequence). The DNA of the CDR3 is TGTGCCTGGAGTGTAATCTCTGGAAACACCATATATTTT. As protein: CAWSVISGNTIYF.

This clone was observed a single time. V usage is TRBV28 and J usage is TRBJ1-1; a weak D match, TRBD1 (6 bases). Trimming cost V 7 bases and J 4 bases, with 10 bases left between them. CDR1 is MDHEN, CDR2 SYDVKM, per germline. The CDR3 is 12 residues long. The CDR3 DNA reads TGTGCCAGCACGGAACAGGGCACTGAAGCTTTCTTT. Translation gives CASTEQGTEAFF.

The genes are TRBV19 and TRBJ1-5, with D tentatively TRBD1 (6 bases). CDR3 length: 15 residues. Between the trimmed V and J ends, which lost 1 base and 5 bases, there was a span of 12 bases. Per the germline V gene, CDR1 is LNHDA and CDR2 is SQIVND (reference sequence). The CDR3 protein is CASSIGDRLHQPQHF. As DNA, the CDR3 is TGTGCCAGTAGTATAGGAGACAGGCTGCATCAGCCCCAGCATTTT.

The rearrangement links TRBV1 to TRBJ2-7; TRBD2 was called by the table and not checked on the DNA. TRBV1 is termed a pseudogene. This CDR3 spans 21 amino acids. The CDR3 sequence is CTSSQDRPGLAGVSGSYEQYF. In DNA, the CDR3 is TGCACCAGCAGCCAAGATCGCCCAGGACTAGCGGGAGTGTCGGGCTCCTACGAGCAGTACTTC.